This TCR beta chain was obtained from a study of PD-L1 blockade in urothelial cancer (dated by TCRdb to 2016 to 2017). Turning to the overall study: All patients started therapy around 2014 and received atezolizumab 1,200 mg intravenously every 3 weeks. Eight to ten patients achieved durable clinical benefit and approximately 20 did not. Somatic, immune and clinical correlates of response to PD-L1 blockade with atezolizumab in urothelial cancer were the focus of an exploratory multi-omic analysis. Under 30 patients had pretreatment blood TCR-seq, approximately 24 had at least one posttreatment blood collection, and approximately 24 had tumor TCR-seq. Blood samples were analyzed 3 weeks after the start of treatment (second dose) and 6 weeks after the start of treatment. An ECOG performance status of 0 or 1 was recorded for the patients, and 0 to 3 prior chemotherapy regimens had been received by the patients. Blood samples gave median yields of around 140,000 T cells and over 80,000 unique TCRs, along with a median clonality of about 0.084. In the same patients, pretreatment tumors underwent whole exome sequencing and RNA sequencing in addition to TCR sequencing. TCR sequencing covered pretreatment tumor samples and matched, serially collected peripheral blood taken before and after atezolizumab treatment. Progression-free survival longer than 6 months counted as durable clinical benefit, and TCR features were additionally tested against both progression-free and overall survival. About 90% of the 29 patients were identified as males with urothelial cancer of bladder origin, and a prior smoking history was reported by 18 of 29 patients.

The study at large found these results: Greater expansion of tumor-associated TCR clones in peripheral blood 3 weeks after the start of treatment was observed in patients with durable benefit (n of about 22, p = 0.022). Improved progression-free and overall survival was associated with having pretreatment peripheral blood TCR clonality below the median. Small sample size (n of about 30) and many exploratory analyses mean the results are intended to be hypothesis-generating.

The V end gives up 3 bases and the J end 2 bases, leaving 9 bases in the junction not matched to a gene. Measured from the cysteine to the phenylalanine, the CDR3 is 19 residues long. CDR3 DNA is the only sequence kept; it has 57 bases, read in frame from the first base. The germline V gene (reference sequence) yields LNHDA for CDR1 and SQIVND for CDR2. Synthetic TCR analog templates were spiked into each PCR to estimate absolute template abundance from read counts. TCRbeta CDR3 regions were amplified from genomic DNA with bias-controlled V and J gene primers using the immunoSEQ assay. Rearranged TCRbeta segments were sequenced at approximately 20X coverage. Concerning the study's data processing: Sequencing errors were corrected by clustering, and CDR3s were annotated against IMGT so that V, D and J genes could be assigned. Only productive TCRbeta rearrangements were used in downstream analyses, excluding out-of-frame or stop-codon sequences. Clonality was computed as one minus Shannon entropy normalized by the log of the number of unique productive sequences. Fisher's exact test with Benjamini-Hochberg correction, at a threshold of adjusted p below 0.01, was used to find clones that differed between time points or between blood and tumor. TCRdb carries this immuneACCESS record with in-frame sequences only. Its versions omit some clonotypes, under half of them owing to an unresolved V gene in the studies checked, with the rest unexplained. D and trimming come from the DNA, and the V and J calls and clone size come from that table. The sample has 45,000 to 60,000 clones on record, 80% to 85% of them singletons. The ten biggest clones cover roughly 1.8% of the sample.

With regard to this clone: It has no known antigen specificity. No much larger clone exists at a distance of one base, and base qualities are not known.

The intended sense of this specimen's time point label: pretreatment peripheral blood. The cohort comprised around 31 patients with locally advanced or metastatic urothelial carcinoma treated at Memorial Sloan Kettering on a trial protocol. Peripheral blood mononuclear cells were collected pretreatment and during treatment, with between 1 and 8 total time points obtained per patient. The Qiagen DNeasy Blood extraction kit was used to purify genomic DNA from total PBMCs and tumor samples. PBMCs were collected pretreatment and during treatment, and were isolated and stored as previously described. Rearrangement joined TRBV19 to TRBJ2-1; 14 bases in between match TRBD2. The sequenced sample was PBMCs, obtained around atezolizumab (anti-PD-L1) treatment. The sequence derives from a man in his forties or fifties with urothelial cancer. The CDR3 in this case is CASSIEPGLAGVTYNEQFF. The sequenced DNA is TGTGCCAGTAGTATCGAACCGGGACTAGCGGGAGTTACCTACAATGAGCAGTTCTTC.